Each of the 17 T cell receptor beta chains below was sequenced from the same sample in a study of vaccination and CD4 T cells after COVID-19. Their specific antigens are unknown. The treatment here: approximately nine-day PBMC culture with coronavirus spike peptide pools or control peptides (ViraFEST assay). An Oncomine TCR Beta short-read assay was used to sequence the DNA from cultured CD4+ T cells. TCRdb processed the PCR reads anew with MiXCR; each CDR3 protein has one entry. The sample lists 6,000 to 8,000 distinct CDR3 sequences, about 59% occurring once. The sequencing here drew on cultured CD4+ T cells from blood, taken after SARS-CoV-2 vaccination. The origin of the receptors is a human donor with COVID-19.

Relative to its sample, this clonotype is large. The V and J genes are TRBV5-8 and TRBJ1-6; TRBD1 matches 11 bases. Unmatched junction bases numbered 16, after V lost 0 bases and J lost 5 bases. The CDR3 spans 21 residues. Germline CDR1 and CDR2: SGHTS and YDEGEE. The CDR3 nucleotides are TGTGCCAGCAGCTTGGGGGTCTACCGGGACAGGGGGAAATCGAATAATTCACCCCTCCACTTT. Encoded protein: CASSLGVYRDRGKSNNSPLHF.

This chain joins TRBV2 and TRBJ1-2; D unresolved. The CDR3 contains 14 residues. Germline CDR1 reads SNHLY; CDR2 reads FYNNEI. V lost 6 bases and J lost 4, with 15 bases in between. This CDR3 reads CASSLRTSGYGYTF. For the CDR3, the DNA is TGTGCCAGCAGCCTTAGGACCTCCGGCTATGGCTACACCTTC.

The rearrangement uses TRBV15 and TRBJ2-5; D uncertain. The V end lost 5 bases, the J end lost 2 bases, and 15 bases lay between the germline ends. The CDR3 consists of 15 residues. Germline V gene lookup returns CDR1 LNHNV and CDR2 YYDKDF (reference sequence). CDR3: CATSLNSGRQETQYF. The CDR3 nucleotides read TGTGCCACCAGCTTAAACTCGGGTCGGCAAGAGACCCAGTACTTC.

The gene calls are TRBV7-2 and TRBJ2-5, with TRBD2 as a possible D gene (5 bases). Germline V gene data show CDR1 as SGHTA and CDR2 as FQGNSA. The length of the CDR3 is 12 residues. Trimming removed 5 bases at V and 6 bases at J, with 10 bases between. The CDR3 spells CASSPRGQTQYF. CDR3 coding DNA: TGTGCCAGCAGCCCTCGCGGGCAGACCCAGTACTTC.

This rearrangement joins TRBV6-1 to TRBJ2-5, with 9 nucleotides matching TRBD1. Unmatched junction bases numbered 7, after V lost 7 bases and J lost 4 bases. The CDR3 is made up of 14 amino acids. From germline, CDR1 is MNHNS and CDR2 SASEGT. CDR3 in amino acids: CASNAQGAGETQYF. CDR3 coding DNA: TGTGCCAGCAACGCACAGGGGGCCGGAGAGACCCAGTACTTC.

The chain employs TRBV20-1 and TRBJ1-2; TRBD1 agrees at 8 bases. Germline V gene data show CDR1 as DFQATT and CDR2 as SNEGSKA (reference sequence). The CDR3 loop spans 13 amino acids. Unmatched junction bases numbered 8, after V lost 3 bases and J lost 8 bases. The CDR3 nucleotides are TGCAGTGCTAGCGACAGGGGTGGCGGAGGCTACACCTTC. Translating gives CSASDRGGGGYTF.

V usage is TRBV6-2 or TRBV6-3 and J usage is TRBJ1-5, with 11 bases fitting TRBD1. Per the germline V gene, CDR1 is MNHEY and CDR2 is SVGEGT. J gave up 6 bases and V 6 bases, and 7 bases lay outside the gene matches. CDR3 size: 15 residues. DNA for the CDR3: TGTGCCAGCAGCCTCCGGGACAGGGGGGCTCAGCCCCAGCATTTT. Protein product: CASSLRDRGAQPQHF.

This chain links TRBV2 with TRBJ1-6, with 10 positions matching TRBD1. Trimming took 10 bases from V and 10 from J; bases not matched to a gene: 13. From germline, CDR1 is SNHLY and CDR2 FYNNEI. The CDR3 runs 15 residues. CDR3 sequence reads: CANRVEDRGLSPLHF. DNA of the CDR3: TGTGCCAACAGAGTCGAGGACAGGGGGTTATCACCCCTCCACTTT.

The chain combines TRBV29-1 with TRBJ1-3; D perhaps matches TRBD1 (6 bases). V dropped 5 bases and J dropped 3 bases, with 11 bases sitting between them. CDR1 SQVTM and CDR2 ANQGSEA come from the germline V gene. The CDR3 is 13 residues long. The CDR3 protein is CSVRAGDGNTIYF. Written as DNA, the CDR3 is TGCAGCGTTAGGGCAGGGGATGGAAACACCATATATTTT.

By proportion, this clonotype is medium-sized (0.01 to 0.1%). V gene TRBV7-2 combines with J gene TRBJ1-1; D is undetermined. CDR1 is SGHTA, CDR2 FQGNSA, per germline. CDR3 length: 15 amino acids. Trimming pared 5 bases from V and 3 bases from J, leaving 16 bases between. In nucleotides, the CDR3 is TGTGCCAGCAGCATCCCCCCGGCAGGCTACACTGAAGCTTTCTTT. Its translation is CASSIPPAGYTEAFF.

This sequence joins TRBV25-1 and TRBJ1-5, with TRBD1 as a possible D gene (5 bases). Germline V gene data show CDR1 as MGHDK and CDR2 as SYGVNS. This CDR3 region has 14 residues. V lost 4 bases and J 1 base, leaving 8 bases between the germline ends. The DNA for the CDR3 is TGTGCCAGCAGTGGGGCAGGGAGCAATCAGCCCCAGCATTTT. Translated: CASSGAGSNQPQHF.

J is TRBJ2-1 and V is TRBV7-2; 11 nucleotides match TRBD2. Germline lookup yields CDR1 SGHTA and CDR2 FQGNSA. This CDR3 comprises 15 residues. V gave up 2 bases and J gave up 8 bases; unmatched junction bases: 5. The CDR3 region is CASSLRLAGGHEQFF. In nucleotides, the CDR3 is TGTGCCAGCAGCTTACGTTTAGCGGGGGGGCATGAGCAGTTCTTC.

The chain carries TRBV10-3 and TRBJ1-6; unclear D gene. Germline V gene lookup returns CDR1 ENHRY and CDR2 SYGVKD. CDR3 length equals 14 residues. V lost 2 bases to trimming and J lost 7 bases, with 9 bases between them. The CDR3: CAISELLTNSPLHF. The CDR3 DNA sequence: TGTGCCATCAGTGAGCTTCTTACCAATTCACCCCTCCACTTT.

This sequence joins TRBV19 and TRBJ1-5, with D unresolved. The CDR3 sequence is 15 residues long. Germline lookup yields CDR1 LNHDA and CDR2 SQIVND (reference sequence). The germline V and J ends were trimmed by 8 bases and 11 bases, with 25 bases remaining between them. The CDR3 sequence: CASCGLGERDRTQHF. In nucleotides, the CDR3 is TGTGCCAGTTGTGGATTGGGAGAGCGGGATCGGACCCAGCATTTT.

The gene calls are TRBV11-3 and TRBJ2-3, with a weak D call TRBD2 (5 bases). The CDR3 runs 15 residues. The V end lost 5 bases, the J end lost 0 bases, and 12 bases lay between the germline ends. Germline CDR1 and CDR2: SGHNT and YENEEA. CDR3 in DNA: TGTGCCAGCAGCCCGGGCCGCGGGAGCACAGATACGCAGTATTTT. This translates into CASSPGRGSTDTQYF. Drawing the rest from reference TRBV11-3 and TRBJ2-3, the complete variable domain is EAGVVQSPRYKIIEKKQPVAFWCNPISGHNTLYWYLQNLGQGPELLIRYENEEAVDDSQLPKDRFSAERLKGVDSTLKIQPAELGDSAVYLCASSPGRGSTDTQYFGPGTRLTVL.

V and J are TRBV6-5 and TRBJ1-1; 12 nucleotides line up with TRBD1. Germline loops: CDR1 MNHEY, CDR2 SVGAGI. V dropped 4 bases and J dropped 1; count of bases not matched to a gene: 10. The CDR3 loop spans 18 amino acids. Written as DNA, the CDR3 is TGTGCCAGCAGTTTCACATCCGGGACAGGGGGCAGGAACACTGAAGCTTTCTTT. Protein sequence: CASSFTSGTGGRNTEAFF.

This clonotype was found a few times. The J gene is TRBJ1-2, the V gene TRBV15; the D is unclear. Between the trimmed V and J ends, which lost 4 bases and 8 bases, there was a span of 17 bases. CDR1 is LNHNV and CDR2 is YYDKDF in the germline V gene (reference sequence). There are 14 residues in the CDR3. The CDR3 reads CATSNQPNPQGYTF. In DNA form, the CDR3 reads TGTGCCACCAGCAACCAGCCCAACCCTCAAGGCTACACCTTC. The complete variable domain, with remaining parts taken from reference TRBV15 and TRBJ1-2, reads DAMVIQNPRYQVTQFGKPVTLSCSQTLNHNVMYWYQQKSSQAPKLLFHYYDKDFNNEADTPDNFQSRRPNTSFCFLDIRSPGLGDTAMYLCATSNQPNPQGYTFGSGTRLTVV.